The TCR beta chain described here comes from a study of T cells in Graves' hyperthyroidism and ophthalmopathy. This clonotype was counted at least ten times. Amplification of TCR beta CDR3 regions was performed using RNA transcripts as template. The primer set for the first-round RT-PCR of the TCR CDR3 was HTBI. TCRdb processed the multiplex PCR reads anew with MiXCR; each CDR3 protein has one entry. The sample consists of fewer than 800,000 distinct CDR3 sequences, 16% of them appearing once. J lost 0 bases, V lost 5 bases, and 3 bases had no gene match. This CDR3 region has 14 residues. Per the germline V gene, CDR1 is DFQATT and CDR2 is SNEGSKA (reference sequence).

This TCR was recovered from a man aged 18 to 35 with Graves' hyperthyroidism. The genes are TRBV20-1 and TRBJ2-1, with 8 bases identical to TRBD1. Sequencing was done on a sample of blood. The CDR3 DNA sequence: TGCAGTGCTCCGACAGGGGACTCCTACAATGAGCAGTTCTTC. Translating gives CSAPTGDSYNEQFF.